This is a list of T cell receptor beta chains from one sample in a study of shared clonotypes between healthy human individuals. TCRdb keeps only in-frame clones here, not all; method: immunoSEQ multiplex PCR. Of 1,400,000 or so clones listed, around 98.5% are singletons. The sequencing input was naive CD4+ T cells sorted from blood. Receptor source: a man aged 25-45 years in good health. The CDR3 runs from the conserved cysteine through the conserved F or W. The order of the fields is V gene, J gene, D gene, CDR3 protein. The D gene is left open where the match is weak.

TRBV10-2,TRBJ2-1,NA,CASSESGSGAYNEQFF
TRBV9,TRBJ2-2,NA,CASTVGGRGAGELFF
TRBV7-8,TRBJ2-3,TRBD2,CASSFKREARDTQYF
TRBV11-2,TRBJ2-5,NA,CASSLGPREETQYF
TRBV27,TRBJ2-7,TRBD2,CASTLRVAGGPYEQYF
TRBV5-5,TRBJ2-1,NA,CASSSSGYLYNEQFF
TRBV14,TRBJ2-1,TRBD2,CASSPPGLSYNEQFF
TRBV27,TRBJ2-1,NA,CASSLSQRRSSYNEQFF
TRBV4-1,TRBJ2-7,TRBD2,CASSQVGLAFSYEQYF
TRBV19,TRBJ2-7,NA,CASSSIGLSDEQYF
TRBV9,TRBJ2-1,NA,CASSVFDSYNEQFF
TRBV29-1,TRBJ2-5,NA,CSVALATQYF
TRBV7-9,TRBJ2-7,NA,CASSLGPPHYYEQYF
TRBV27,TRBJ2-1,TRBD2,CASSRQEAGLAGTYNEQFF
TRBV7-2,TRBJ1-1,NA,CASSPLFGAFF
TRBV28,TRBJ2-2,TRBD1,CASSTGGKTGELFF
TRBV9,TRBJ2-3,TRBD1,CASGRTGGKDTQYF
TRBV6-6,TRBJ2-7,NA,CASSSLATYEQYF
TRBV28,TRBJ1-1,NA,CASSSRDSVNTEAFF